The T cell receptor (beta chain) described here comes from a study of CD4 and CD8 cells across lung adenocarcinoma regions (dated by TCRdb to the late 2010s). Broadly, across the study: Intratumor heterogeneity of the T cell receptor repertoire was examined by comparing tumor centers with tumor margins.

Libraries were prepared through PCR. Sequencing was carried out with a HiSeq X Ten. TCRdb reworked the public reads: Q25 trimming with fastp, MiXCR clone assembly, productive beta chains retained. Every distinct CDR3 protein forms one entry, paired with its most common genes and DNA. The sample table shows 7,000 to 8,500 distinct CDR3 sequences, and 56% are seen once. The ten largest account for roughly a quarter of the sample. The donors were patients who had localized lung adenocarcinoma, which is a subtype of non-small cell lung cancer. The centers of localized lung adenocarcinomas were where the samples came from. CD4+ T cells from tumor tissue were profiled separately from CD8+ T cells for TCR repertoire analysis. The V end loses 0 bases and the J end loses 8 bases, and a stretch of 16 bases separates them. Spanning cysteine to phenylalanine, the CDR3 consists of 16 amino acids. The sequence is cut down to CDR3 DNA, 48 bases in frame from base 1. CDR1 and CDR2, per the germline V gene, are MGHRA and YSYEKL.

A remark on this clonotype: The antigen it recognizes is unknown. No base-level quality is on record; no much larger clone is a single base apart.

Sequences were obtained from CD4+ T cells from the center of a lung tumor. Reading the label with the study, this specimen's cell subset or site is: tumor center region. The chain employs TRBV4-1 and TRBJ2-2, and the D gene may be TRBD2, 5 bases matching. This receptor was identified in a female donor with lung adenocarcinoma. The CD4 and CD8 labels of this study may be unreliable. The CDR3 in this case is CASSQDPGSPKGELFF. The DNA is as follows: TGCGCCAGCAGCCAAGATCCGGGATCACCTAAGGGGGAGCTGTTTTTT.